Presented here are 15 T cell receptor beta chains from one specimen sequenced in a study of regulatory T cells in long-lasting Graves disease. Arm-PCR of CDR3 regions and iRepertoire HTBI primers were the basis on which TCR beta libraries were built. One entry per CDR3 protein results from TCRdb running MiXCR on the multiplex PCR reads. The table has about 330,000 distinct CDR3 sequences, roughly 17% seen once. As to time point: newly diagnosed GD, antithyroid drugs for less than 3 months. Isolated PBMC RNA provided the starting material for the TCR library. Separately, the same data were catalogued under a study of T cells in Graves' hyperthyroidism and ophthalmopathy.

The sequencing here drew on peripheral blood mononuclear cells (PBMCs), taken at new diagnosis, from a patient treated with antithyroid drugs. The receptors were gathered from a woman under 30 with Graves disease.

This clonotype was detected ten times or more. The J gene is TRBJ2-1, the V gene TRBV6-1; TRBD1 matches at 9 bases. CDR1 and CDR2 (germline): MNHNS, SASEGT. The CDR3 spans 15 residues. Losses at the gene ends were 6 bases for V and 10 bases for J; bases not matched to a gene: 13. The CDR3 sequence: CASSFALRQGDEQFF. CDR3 bases: TGTGCCAGCAGCTTCGCCCTTCGACAGGGGGACGAGCAGTTCTTC.

This clonotype has a count of ten or more. V and J are TRBV5-6 and TRBJ2-5; no definite D call. Germline V lookup: CDR1 SGHDT, CDR2 YYEEEE. The CDR3 runs 15 residues. Deletions cut 4 bases from V and 0 bases from J, with 13 bases between. In nucleotides, the CDR3 is TGTGCCAGCAGCGTATCCGGGTCGGACCAAGAGACCCAGTACTTC. Its protein is CASSVSGSDQETQYF. Full variable domain (missing parts from reference TRBV5-6 and TRBJ2-5): DAGVTQSPTHLIKTRGQQVTLRCSPKSGHDTVSWYQQALGQGPQFIFQYYEEEERQRGNFPDRFSGHQFPNYSSELNVNALLLGDSALYLCASSVSGSDQETQYFGPGTRLLVL.

This clonotype was found many times. V usage is TRBV5-1 and J usage is TRBJ1-5; D gene unclear. Germline V CDR1 and CDR2: SGHRS, YFSETQ. V was pared by 0 bases and J by 6 bases, with 13 bases between. This CDR3 is built from 15 residues. In nucleotides, the CDR3 is TGCGCCAGCAGCTTGGACGCCTACAAGGGTCAGCCCCAGCATTTT. Protein sequence: CASSLDAYKGQPQHF.

This clonotype showed up many times. V gene TRBV7-3 combines with J gene TRBJ2-1, with D unclear. Deletions cut 0 bases from V and 7 bases from J, with 7 bases between. The CDR3 is 13 residues long. Germline V gene lookup returns CDR1 SGHTA and CDR2 FQGTGA. As DNA, the CDR3 is TGTGCCAGCAGCTTAACGGCCGTGAATGAGCAGTTCTTC. Translating gives CASSLTAVNEQFF. The complete variable domain, with remaining parts taken from reference TRBV7-3 and TRBJ2-1, reads GAGVSQTPSNKVTEKGKYVELRCDPISGHTALYWYRQSLGQGPEFLIYFQGTGAADDSGLPNDRFFAVRPEGSVSTLKIQRTERGDSAVYLCASSLTAVNEQFFGPGTRLTVL.

This clonotype was detected many times. V and J are TRBV3-1 and TRBJ2-3; TRBD1 matches at 9 bases. CDR1 and CDR2 from the germline V gene are LGHDT and YNNKEL (reference sequence). V gave up 4 bases and J gave up 0 bases; unmatched junction bases: 20. The CDR3 totals 21 residues. The CDR3 DNA sequence: TGTGCCAGCAGCCCCCGAGCCTCGAGCCCTACAGGGGGCGTCAGCACAGATACGCAGTATTTT. Translated, it gives CASSPRASSPTGGVSTDTQYF.

This clonotype was seen at least ten times. This sequence joins TRBV5-1 and TRBJ1-2; D may be TRBD1 (6 bases). The CDR3 spans 14 residues. Germline loops: CDR1 SGHRS, CDR2 YFSETQ. V was clipped by 4 bases and J by 8 bases, with 18 bases between them. The CDR3 here is CASSLSRGQYGYTF. In DNA form, the CDR3 reads TGCGCCAGCAGCCTCTCACGGGGGCAGTACGGCTACACCTTC.

J is TRBJ2-7 and V is TRBV4-2; the D call may be TRBD1 or TRBD2 (5 bases each). The germline CDR1 and CDR2 sequences are LGHNA and YNFKEQ. The CDR3 is 16 amino acids. The germline V and J ends were trimmed by 0 bases and 3 bases, with 15 bases remaining between them. The CDR3 nucleotides are TGTGCCAGCAGCCAAGAACCCGCAGGGACGATCTACGAGCAGTACTTC. Its protein is CASSQEPAGTIYEQYF.

This clonotype was recorded a few times. The chain employs TRBV7-9 and TRBJ2-2; 7 positions match TRBD1. This CDR3 spans 16 amino acids. Germline CDR1 SEHNR, CDR2 FQNEAQ (reference sequence). Losses at the gene ends were 3 bases for V and 9 bases for J; bases not matched to a gene: 13. CDR3: CASSFITSTGNRELFF. The CDR3 region has the DNA TGTGCCAGCAGCTTTATCACCTCGACAGGGAACAGGGAGCTGTTTTTT.

This clonotype was observed many times. V is TRBV28 and J is TRBJ1-5; no firm D call. With 3 bases removed from V and 0 bases from J, the gap between germline ends came to 9 bases. Germline-derived CDR1 and CDR2 are MDHEN and SYDVKM. The CDR3 is 15 amino acids. The CDR3 DNA follows: TGTGCCAGCAGTTTTGGTCAGGCTAGCAATCAGCCCCAGCATTTT. Amino acids: CASSFGQASNQPQHF.

This clonotype was picked up many times. This chain connects TRBV9 to TRBJ2-1; D uncertain. The CDR3 consists of 13 residues. Germline loops: CDR1 SGDLS, CDR2 YYNGEE. V was trimmed by 1 base and J by 6 bases, leaving 8 bases between them. The CDR3 here is CASSVRTANEQFF. CDR3 coding DNA: TGTGCCAGCAGCGTAAGGACGGCCAATGAGCAGTTCTTC.

This rearrangement joins TRBV27 to TRBJ1-4; tentatively, D is TRBD1 (6 bases). CDR1 and CDR2 (germline): MNHEY, SMNVEV (reference sequence). V was pared by 2 bases and J by 0 bases, with 13 bases between. The CDR3 loop spans 17 amino acids. The DNA of the CDR3 is TGTGCCAGCAGTTTAGTAGGGGGGGGGGCAACTAATGAAAAACTGTTTTTT. Its protein product is CASSLVGGGATNEKLFF. The whole variable domain, filled in from reference TRBV27 and TRBJ1-4, reads EAQVTQNPRYLITVTGKKLTVTCSQNMNHEYMSWYRQDPGLGLRQIYYSMNVEVTDKGDVPEGYKVSRKEKRNFPLILESPSPNQTSLYFCASSLVGGGATNEKLFFGSGTQLSVL.

The V and J genes are TRBV9 and TRBJ2-6; possibly TRBD1 or TRBD2 for D (6 bases each). Germline loops: CDR1 SGDLS, CDR2 YYNGEE. V was pared by 7 bases and J by 2 bases, with 22 bases between. The CDR3 runs 18 residues. The CDR3 sequence is CASSEARGPRAGANVLTF. CDR3 DNA: TGTGCCAGCTCGGAAGCCCGGGGGCCTAGGGCTGGGGCCAACGTCCTGACTTTC.

The V call is TRBV5-4, the J call TRBJ1-1; no reliable D call. The CDR3 has 14 amino acids. Germline values: CDR1 SGHNT, CDR2 YYREEE (reference sequence). Trimming pared 4 bases from V and 1 base from J, leaving 11 bases between. CDR3 sequence reads: CASSRRWENTEAFF. Written as DNA, the CDR3 is TGTGCCAGCAGCCGGAGGTGGGAGAACACTGAAGCTTTCTTT. Together with reference TRBV5-4 and TRBJ1-1, the CDR3 gives the full variable domain: ETGVTQSPTHLIKTRGQQVTLRCSSQSGHNTVSWYQQALGQGPQFIFQYYREEENGRGNFPPRFSGLQFPNYSSELNVNALELDDSALYLCASSRRWENTEAFFGQGTRLTVV.

This clonotype has a count of ten or more. The chain employs TRBV3-1 and TRBJ2-5, with 8 bases that match TRBD1. The CDR3 length is 14 residues. Germline CDR1 and CDR2: LGHDT and YNNKEL (reference sequence). Trimming took 5 bases from V and 4 from J; bases not matched to a gene: 6. DNA for the CDR3: TGTGCCAGCAGCTTGACAGGGGCCCGAGAGACCCAGTACTTC. Its protein product is CASSLTGARETQYF.

This clonotype was seen at least ten times. The chain is built from TRBV5-5 and TRBJ1-6, with D uncertain. The germline V and J ends were trimmed by 4 bases and 10 bases, with 21 bases remaining between them. Germline-derived CDR1 and CDR2 are SGHKS and YYEKEE (reference sequence). CDR3 length equals 16 residues. CDR3 in DNA: TGTGCCAGCAGCAATCAAGGGCTAAGGAGTAACTCACCCCTCCACTTT. This encodes CASSNQGLRSNSPLHF.